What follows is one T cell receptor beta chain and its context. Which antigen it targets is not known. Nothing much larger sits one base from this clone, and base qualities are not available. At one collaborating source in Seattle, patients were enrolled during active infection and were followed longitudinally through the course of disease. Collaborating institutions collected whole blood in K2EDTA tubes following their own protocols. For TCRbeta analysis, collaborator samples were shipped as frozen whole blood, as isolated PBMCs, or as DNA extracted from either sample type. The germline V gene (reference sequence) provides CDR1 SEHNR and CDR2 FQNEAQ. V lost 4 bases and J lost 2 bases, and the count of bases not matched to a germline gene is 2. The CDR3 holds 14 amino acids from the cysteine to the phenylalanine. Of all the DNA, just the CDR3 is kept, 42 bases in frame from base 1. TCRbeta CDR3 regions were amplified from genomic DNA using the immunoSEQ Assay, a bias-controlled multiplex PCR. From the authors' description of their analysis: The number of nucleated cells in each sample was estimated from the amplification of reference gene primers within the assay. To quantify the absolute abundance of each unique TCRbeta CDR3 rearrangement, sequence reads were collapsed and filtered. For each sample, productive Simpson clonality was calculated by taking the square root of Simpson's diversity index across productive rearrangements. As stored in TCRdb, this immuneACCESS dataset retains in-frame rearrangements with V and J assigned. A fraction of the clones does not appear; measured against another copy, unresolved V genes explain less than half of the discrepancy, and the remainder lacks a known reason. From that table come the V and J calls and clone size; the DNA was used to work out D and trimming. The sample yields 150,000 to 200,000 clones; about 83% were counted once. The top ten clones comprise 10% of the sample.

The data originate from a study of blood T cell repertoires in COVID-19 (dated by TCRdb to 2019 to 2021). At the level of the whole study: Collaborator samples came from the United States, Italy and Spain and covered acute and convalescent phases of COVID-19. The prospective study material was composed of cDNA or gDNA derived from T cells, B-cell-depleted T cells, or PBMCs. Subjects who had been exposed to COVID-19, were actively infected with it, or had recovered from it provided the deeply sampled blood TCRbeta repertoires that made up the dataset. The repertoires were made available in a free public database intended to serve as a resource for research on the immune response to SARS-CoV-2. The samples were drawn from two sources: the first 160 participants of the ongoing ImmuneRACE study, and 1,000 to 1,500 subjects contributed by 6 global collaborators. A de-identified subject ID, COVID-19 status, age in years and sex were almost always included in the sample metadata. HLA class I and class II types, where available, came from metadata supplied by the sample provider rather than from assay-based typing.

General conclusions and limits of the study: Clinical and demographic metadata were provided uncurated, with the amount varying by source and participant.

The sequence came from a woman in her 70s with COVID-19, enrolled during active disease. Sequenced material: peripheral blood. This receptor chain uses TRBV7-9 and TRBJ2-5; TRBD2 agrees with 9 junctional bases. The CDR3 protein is CASSWLAGQETQYF. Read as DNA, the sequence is TGTGCCAGCAGCTGGCTAGCGGGGCAAGAGACCCAGTACTTC.